These 17 T cell receptor beta chains came from one sample sequenced in a study of cytomegalovirus exposure and HLA in healthy donors. PCR was performed using 60 Vbeta and 13 Jbeta primers. The data were produced by immunoSEQ multiplex PCR, yet TCRdb's version contains in-frame clones alone and is incomplete. The table has under 200,000 clones, 60% to 80% seen once. The specimen sequenced was PBMCs. The receptor set was obtained from a man in his fifties in good health and CMV-seropositive.

This chain connects TRBV13 to TRBJ1-2; no definite D call. V dropped 4 bases and J dropped 6 bases, with 18 bases sitting between them. The CDR3 extends over 15 amino acids. Germline CDR1 and CDR2: PRHDT and FYEKMQ (reference sequence). The CDR3 spells CASSSPSERSDGYTF. DNA of the CDR3: TGTGCCAGCAGCTCCCCCAGTGAGCGATCGGATGGCTACACCTTC.

The rearrangement links TRBV4-3 to TRBJ1-5; D is unresolved. The CDR3 has 16 amino acids. The V and J ends lost 0 bases and 3 bases respectively, with 12 bases between them. Looked up from germline, CDR1 is LGHNA and CDR2 is YSLEER. The CDR3 nucleotides are TGCGCCAGCAGCCAAGATTTATCCGCGGTCAATCAGCCCCAGCATTTT. As protein: CASSQDLSAVNQPQHF.

The CDR3 protein is CASSLGTSGGGQYF. For the CDR3, the DNA is TGTGCCAGCAGCTTGGGGACTAGCGGGGGCGGGCAGTACTTC. V gene TRBV5-6 combines with J gene TRBJ2-7; 13 positions match TRBD2. Germline V lookup: CDR1 SGHDT, CDR2 YYEEEE. Unmatched junction bases numbered 3, after V lost 0 bases and J lost 9 bases. This CDR3 spans 14 amino acids.

This rearrangement joins TRBV5-4 to TRBJ1-2, with 7 bases aligning to TRBD1. V shed 3 bases and J 4 bases; nucleotides not matched to a gene: 18. The CDR3 consists of 18 residues. Germline V gene data show CDR1 as SGHNT and CDR2 as YYREEE (reference sequence). The CDR3 nucleotides read TGTGCCAGCAGCTACTATACATTCCGGGACAGAACCTTCTATGGCTACACCTTC. Translated: CASSYYTFRDRTFYGYTF.

The chain combines TRBV29-1 with TRBJ2-7, with 8 bases identical to TRBD1. CDR3 size: 14 residues. Trimming removed 3 bases from V and 4 bases from J; junction bases left unmatched: 8. CDR1 and CDR2 from the germline V gene are SQVTM and ANQGSEA. The CDR3: CSVELNTGGYEQYF. As DNA, the CDR3 is TGCAGCGTTGAGTTGAATACAGGGGGTTACGAGCAGTACTTC.

The chain carries TRBV18 and TRBJ1-1; D may be TRBD1 (5 bases). This CDR3 is 15 amino acids long. Looked up from germline, CDR1 is KGHSH and CDR2 is LQKENI. Trimming left V 5 bases short and J 3 bases short, with 16 bases between. The CDR3 DNA is TGTGCCAGCTCAGCAACGACAGTTTTAGACACTGAAGCTTTCTTT. It is translated as CASSATTVLDTEAFF. Supplemented by reference TRBV18 and TRBJ1-1, the full variable domain reads NAGVMQNPRHLVRRRGQEARLRCSPMKGHSHVYWYRQLPEEGLKFMVYLQKENIIDESGMPKERFSAEFPKEGPSILRIQQVVRGDSAAYFCASSATTVLDTEAFFGQGTRLTVV.

The chain is built from TRBV5-6 and TRBJ1-3; D is unresolved. Trimming shortened V by 0 bases and J by 1 base, and 11 bases separated the two germline ends. The germline gives CDR1 SGHDT, CDR2 YYEEEE. The CDR3 sequence is 16 residues long. CDR3 nucleotides: TGTGCCAGCAGCTTGGGCACACATGTTTCTGGAAACACCATATATTTT. The encoded protein is CASSLGTHVSGNTIYF.

The V and J genes are TRBV4-2 and TRBJ1-1; unclear D gene. Germline lookup yields CDR1 LGHNA and CDR2 YNFKEQ. This CDR3 region has 14 residues. The V gene lost 0 bases and the J gene lost 2 bases, with 7 bases spanning the gap. This CDR3 is CASSQDNTNTEAFF. The CDR3 DNA reads TGTGCCAGCAGCCAAGATAATACAAACACTGAAGCTTTCTTT.

The V gene is TRBV19, the J gene TRBJ1-1; TRBD1 matches at 7 bases. This CDR3 is built from 14 residues. Germline CDR1 reads LNHDA; CDR2 reads SQIVND (reference sequence). The trim removed 5 bases at V and 7 bases at J, leaving 10 bases unmatched. CDR3 amino acids: CASSALTGTGEAFF. DNA for the CDR3: TGTGCCAGTAGTGCCCTGACAGGGACGGGTGAAGCTTTCTTT.

The chain has TRBV2 and TRBJ1-5; D is ambiguous. The germline V gene has CDR1 SNHLY and CDR2 FYNNEI. The CDR3 is 15 amino acids. Deletions cut 3 bases from V and 0 bases from J, with 9 bases between. The CDR3 DNA follows: TGTGCCAGCAGTGATTATGCAGGTAGCAATCAGCCCCAGCATTTT. It yields the protein CASSDYAGSNQPQHF. The variable domain in full, completed from reference TRBV2 and TRBJ1-5, reads EPEVTQTPSHQVTQMGQEVILRCVPISNHLYFYWYRQILGQKVEFLVSFYNNEISEKSEIFDDQFSVERPDGSNFTLKIRSTKLEDSAMYFCASSDYAGSNQPQHFGDGTRLSIL.

A remark on this clone: The junction differs from germline at one of its ends, possibly a read error. V gene TRBV7-9 combines with J gene TRBJ1-2, with D uncertain. The CDR3 length is 13 residues. The germline V gene has CDR1 SEHNR and CDR2 FQNEAQ (reference sequence). The DNA of the CDR3 is TGTTCCAGCAGCAATCTGATCGACCGAGGCCACACCTTC. This codes for CSSSNLIDRGHTF.

This chain connects TRBV7-2 to TRBJ1-3, with TRBD1 matching over 7 bases. The V segment lost 2 bases and the J segment 2 bases; nucleotides outside the gene matches: 3. CDR1 is SGHTA, CDR2 FQGNSA, per germline. CDR3 size: 15 residues. The CDR3 nucleotides read TGTGCCAGCAGCTTATGGACAGGCGCTGGAAACACCATATATTTT. Translation: CASSLWTGAGNTIYF.

This clone showed up just a few times. Within the sample, other DNA sequences also encode this same CDR3. The genes are TRBV19 and TRBJ1-4; a possible D gene is TRBD1 (5 bases). CDR1 LNHDA and CDR2 SQIVND come from the germline V gene (reference sequence). Trimming shortened V by 1 base and J by 9 bases, and 6 bases separated the two germline ends. This CDR3 region has 12 residues. The CDR3 is CASSIGGKKLFF. CDR3 coding DNA: TGTGCCAGTAGTATAGGGGGCAAAAAACTGTTTTTT. Drawing the rest from reference TRBV19 and TRBJ1-4, the complete variable domain is DGGITQSPKYLFRKEGQNVTLSCEQNLNHDAMYWYRQDPGQGLRLIYYSQIVNDFQKGDIAEGYSVSREKKESFPLTVTSAQKNPTAFYLCASSIGGKKLFFGSGTQLSVL.

The gene calls are TRBV30 and TRBJ2-7, with a weak D call TRBD1 (7 bases). Germline-derived CDR1 and CDR2 are GTSNPN and SVGIG (reference sequence). The CDR3 contains 11 residues. Trimming removed 4 bases at V and 6 bases at J, with 10 bases between. The CDR3 DNA follows: TGTGCCTGGAACAGGGGAGGCGAGCAGTACTTC. Amino acid sequence: CAWNRGGEQYF.

This rearrangement joins TRBV2 to TRBJ2-2; D is possibly TRBD2 (6 bases). Germline V gene lookup returns CDR1 SNHLY and CDR2 FYNNEI. Deletions cut 10 bases from V and 2 bases from J, with 11 bases between. The CDR3 is 13 amino acids. DNA for the CDR3: TGTGCCATACGGGACTCCAACACCGGGGAGCTGTTTTTT. It specifies CAIRDSNTGELFF.

The rearrangement joins TRBV9 to TRBJ2-3; the match to TRBD1 covers 7 bases. CDR3 length: 15 residues. Germline loops: CDR1 SGDLS, CDR2 YYNGEE. V shed 0 bases and J 6 bases; nucleotides not matched to a gene: 7. CDR3 bases: TGTGCCAGCAGCGTAGATCAGGGGACAGCGGATACGCAGTATTTT. It is translated as CASSVDQGTADTQYF.

The CDR3 spells CASSTRQGDNSPLHF. CDR3 coding DNA: TGTGCCAGCAGCACACGACAGGGGGATAATTCACCCCTCCACTTT. The chain employs TRBV7-8 and TRBJ1-6, with 9 bases matching TRBD1. V lost 5 bases, J lost 5 bases, and 4 bases stayed unmatched. The CDR3 length is 15 residues. Germline-derived CDR1 and CDR2 are SGHVS and FQNEAQ.